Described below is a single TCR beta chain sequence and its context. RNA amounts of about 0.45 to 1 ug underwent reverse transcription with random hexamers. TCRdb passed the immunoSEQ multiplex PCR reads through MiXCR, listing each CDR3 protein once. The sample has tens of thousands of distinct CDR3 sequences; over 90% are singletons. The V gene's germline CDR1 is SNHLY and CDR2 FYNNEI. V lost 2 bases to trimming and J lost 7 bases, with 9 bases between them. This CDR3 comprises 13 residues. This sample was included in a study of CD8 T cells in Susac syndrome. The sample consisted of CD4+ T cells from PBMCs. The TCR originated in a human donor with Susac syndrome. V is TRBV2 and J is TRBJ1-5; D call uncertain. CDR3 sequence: CASSEYLQQPQHF. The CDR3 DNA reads TGTGCCAGCAGTGAATACCTTCAACAGCCCCAGCATTTT.